The sequence of this T cell receptor (beta chain) was determined in a study of blood T cell repertoires in COVID-19. Using immunoSEQ multiplex PCR, the repertoire was profiled, and TCRdb retains in-frame clones only, with some absent. The sample yields 250,000 or so clones, about 86% seen once. This CDR3 comprises 16 residues. V lost 1 base to trimming and J lost 5 bases, with 16 bases between them. Germline V lookup: CDR1 SGHNT, CDR2 YYREEE (reference sequence). The sample comprised peripheral blood. This clonotype was obtained from an elderly man with acute or convalescent COVID-19. J is TRBJ2-1 and V is TRBV5-4, with a tentative D call TRBD2 (6 bases). The CDR3 protein is CASSLPWGGTHNEQFF. The CDR3 DNA follows: TGTGCCAGCAGCTTGCCATGGGGAGGTACCCACAATGAGCAGTTCTTC.